The 15 T cell receptor beta chains reported below all come from one sample, sequenced in a study of vaccination and CD4 T cells after COVID-19. The Oncomine TCR Beta short-read assay was applied to DNA of cultured CD4+ T cells. TCRdb reanalysed the PCR reads using MiXCR and keeps one entry per CDR3 protein. Among under 25,000 distinct CDR3 sequences listed, roughly 50% were seen once. Treatment defined: roughly 11-day PBMC culture with coronavirus spike peptide pools or control peptides (ViraFEST assay). Their antigens remain unidentified. Sample: cultured CD4+ T cells from blood. The receptors stem from a human donor with COVID-19.

There are a few counts of this clonotype. The gene calls are TRBV20-1 and TRBJ1-1; 7 bases fit TRBD1. V was pared by 6 bases and J by 3 bases, with 10 bases of the junction left unmatched. The germline V gene encodes CDR1 DFQATT and CDR2 SNEGSKA (reference sequence). The length of the CDR3 is 14 residues. The CDR3 nucleotides read TGCAGTGCGACCCCGCCCAGGGGGGACACTGAAGCTTTCTTT. It specifies CSATPPRGDTEAFF.

In its sample, this clonotype was seen a few times. The V gene is TRBV7-2, the J gene TRBJ2-5; D remains unclear. V was trimmed by 0 bases and J by 0 bases, leaving 11 bases between them. This CDR3 has 16 amino acids. Germline V gives CDR1 SGHTA, CDR2 FQGNSA. The CDR3, as DNA: TGTGCCAGCAGCTTAGCCCTCGGACGGAACCAAGAGACCCAGTACTTC. Its protein product is CASSLALGRNQETQYF.

This clonotype came up once. The gene calls are TRBV27 and TRBJ1-5, with D unclear. This CDR3 spans 12 amino acids. V was trimmed by 8 bases and J by 0 bases, leaving 5 bases between them. Per germline, CDR1 MNHEY and CDR2 SMNVEV (reference sequence). CDR3 DNA sequence: TGTGCCAGCGGGCGTAGCAATCAGCCCCAGCATTTT. Protein: CASGRSNQPQHF.

This clonotype was observed a few times. The chain uses TRBV19 and TRBJ2-7; 10 bases are shared with TRBD1. The CDR3 extends over 15 amino acids. From germline, CDR1 is LNHDA and CDR2 SQIVND (reference sequence). V shed 5 bases, J shed 2 bases, and the junction held 6 bases outside the gene matches. The CDR3 is CASSPTGGFTYEQYF. The CDR3 DNA reads TGTGCCAGTAGTCCGACAGGGGGCTTTACCTACGAGCAGTACTTC.

V and J are TRBV2 and TRBJ2-3, with 9 bases aligning to TRBD1. Germline CDR1 is SNHLY and CDR2 is FYNNEI. The CDR3 is 16 amino acids. V lost 7 bases to trimming and J lost 4 bases; unmatched junction nucleotides: 12. The CDR3 sequence: CASKMSRTGASDTQYF. The CDR3 region has the DNA TGTGCCAGCAAAATGAGTAGGACAGGGGCTTCAGATACGCAGTATTTT.

The chain employs TRBV7-2 and TRBJ1-2, with D tentatively TRBD1 (6 bases). CDR1 and CDR2 from the germline V gene are SGHTA and FQGNSA. CDR3 size: 16 residues. Trimming removed 4 bases at V and 0 bases at J, with 15 bases between. Written as DNA, the CDR3 is TGTGCCAGCAGCTCCCTCAAGGGGGGGTCTAACTATGGCTACACCTTC. This encodes CASSSLKGGSNYGYTF.

This clonotype showed up just once. V gene TRBV30 combines with J gene TRBJ1-1, with D perhaps matching TRBD1 (6 bases). CDR3 length: 13 residues. The germline gives CDR1 GTSNPN, CDR2 SVGIG (reference sequence). V lost 2 bases to trimming and J lost 4 bases, with 11 bases between them. The CDR3 sequence: CAWSTSRGTEAFF. The CDR3 DNA reads as TGTGCCTGGAGTACTAGCAGGGGCACTGAAGCTTTCTTT.

This rearrangement joins TRBV18 to TRBJ1-2; no reliable D call. With 5 bases removed from V and 3 bases from J, the gap between germline ends came to 10 bases. CDR1 KGHSH and CDR2 LQKENI come from the germline V gene. The CDR3 runs to 13 residues. The CDR3: CASSRGSDYGYTF. Written as DNA, the CDR3 is TGTGCCAGCTCAAGAGGGAGTGACTATGGCTACACCTTC.

This clonotype occurred a few times. The V gene is TRBV27, the J gene TRBJ1-2, with TRBD1 as a possible D gene (5 bases). Germline V gives CDR1 MNHEY, CDR2 SMNVEV (reference sequence). With 2 bases removed from V and 5 bases from J, the gap between germline ends came to 15 bases. The CDR3 is made up of 15 amino acids. The CDR3 spells CASSLRGDGTYGYTF. DNA for the CDR3: TGTGCCAGCAGTTTACGAGGGGACGGGACGTATGGCTACACCTTC.

J is TRBJ1-1 and V is TRBV7-2, with D perhaps matching TRBD1 (5 bases). V was pared by 5 bases and J by 1 base, with 14 bases between. Germline assignment: CDR1 SGHTA and CDR2 FQGNSA. The CDR3 consists of 15 residues. The CDR3 loop is CASSQSSRANTEAFF. CDR3 sequence (DNA): TGTGCCAGCAGCCAGTCGAGCAGGGCGAACACTGAAGCTTTCTTT.

This clonotype was counted once. The J gene is TRBJ1-3, the V gene TRBV7-9, with TRBD1 as a possible D gene (5 bases). Trimming cost V 3 bases and J 0 bases, with 9 bases left between them. The CDR3 loop spans 15 amino acids. Germline values: CDR1 SEHNR, CDR2 FQNEAQ (reference sequence). CDR3 in amino acids: CASSLEGSSGNTIYF. The CDR3 nucleotides read TGTGCCAGCAGCTTGGAGGGGAGCTCTGGAAACACCATATATTTT.

The V gene is TRBV27, the J gene TRBJ1-2, with unresolved D. Germline loops: CDR1 MNHEY, CDR2 SMNVEV (reference sequence). This CDR3 region has 15 residues. The germline V and J ends were trimmed by 9 bases and 8 bases, with 25 bases remaining between them. The DNA for the CDR3 is TGTGCCAGTGCCCCCTTCGGGCCCGCAGAACAGGGCTACACCTTC. Translated, it gives CASAPFGPAEQGYTF.

V gene TRBV15 combines with J gene TRBJ1-1; D is perhaps TRBD1 (5 bases). Germline values: CDR1 LNHNV, CDR2 YYDKDF (reference sequence). With 3 bases removed from V and 11 bases from J, the gap between germline ends came to 16 bases. The CDR3 covers 13 residues. CDR3 amino acids: CATSSARAVEAFF. The CDR3 nucleotides are TGTGCCACCAGCAGCGCCAGGGCAGTTGAGGCTTTCTTT.

This sequence joins TRBV11-2 and TRBJ2-7; no firm D call. V lost 1 base, J lost 3 bases, and 4 bases lay in between. Per germline, CDR1 SGHAT and CDR2 FQNNGV. CDR3 length equals 12 residues. CDR3 in DNA: TGTGCCAGCAGCTTAGCCGGCTACGAGCAGTACTTC. Translated: CASSLAGYEQYF. Supplemented by reference TRBV11-2 and TRBJ2-7, the full variable domain reads EAGVAQSPRYKIIEKRQSVAFWCNPISGHATLYWYQQILGQGPKLLIQFQNNGVVDDSQLPKDRFSAERLKGVDSTLKIQPAKLEDSAVYLCASSLAGYEQYFGPGTRLTVT.

V usage is TRBV5-1 and J usage is TRBJ2-6; D is unclear. The CDR3 sequence is 15 residues long. From germline, CDR1 is SGHRS and CDR2 YFSETQ. The germline V and J ends were trimmed by 0 bases and 0 bases, with 4 bases remaining between them. The CDR3 loop reads CASSLAGSGANVLTF. The CDR3 DNA reads as TGCGCCAGCAGCTTGGCGGGCTCTGGGGCCAACGTCCTGACTTTC.